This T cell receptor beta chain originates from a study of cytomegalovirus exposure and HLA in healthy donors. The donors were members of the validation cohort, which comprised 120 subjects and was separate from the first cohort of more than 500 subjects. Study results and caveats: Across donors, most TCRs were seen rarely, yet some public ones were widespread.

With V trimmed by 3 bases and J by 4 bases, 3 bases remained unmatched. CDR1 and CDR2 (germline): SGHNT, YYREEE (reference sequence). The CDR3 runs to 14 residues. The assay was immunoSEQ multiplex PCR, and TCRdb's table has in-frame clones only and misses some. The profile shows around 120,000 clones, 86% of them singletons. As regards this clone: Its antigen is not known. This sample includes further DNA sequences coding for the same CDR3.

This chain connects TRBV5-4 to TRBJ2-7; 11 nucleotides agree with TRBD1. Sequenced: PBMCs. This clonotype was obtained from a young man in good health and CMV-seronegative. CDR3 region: CASSSGTGGYEQYF. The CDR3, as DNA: TGTGCCAGCAGCTCCGGGACAGGGGGATACGAGCAGTACTTC. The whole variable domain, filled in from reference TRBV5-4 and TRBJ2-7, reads ETGVTQSPTHLIKTRGQQVTLRCSSQSGHNTVSWYQQALGQGPQFIFQYYREEENGRGNFPPRFSGLQFPNYSSELNVNALELDDSALYLCASSSGTGGYEQYFGPGTRLTVT.